These 9 T cell receptor beta chains were all obtained from the same sample, sequenced in a study of neurological immune-mediated disorders. TCRdb analysed the 5' RACE reads with MiXCR anew, one entry per CDR3 protein. The repertoire holds 15,000 to 20,000 distinct CDR3 sequences, with about a fifth as singletons. Source material: PBMCs. The receptors shown here come from a middle-aged man in good health.

Ten or more counts support this clonotype. The J gene is TRBJ2-1, the V gene TRBV6-6, with 8 bases lining up with TRBD2. The CDR3 is 13 amino acids. Trimming took 7 bases from V and 6 from J; bases not matched to a gene: 5. Germline CDR1 reads MNHNY; CDR2 reads SVGAGI (reference sequence). The CDR3 nucleotides read TGTGCCAGCAAAGGACTAGCCGTCAATGAGCAGTTCTTC. The encoded protein is CASKGLAVNEQFF.

The chain combines TRBV6-1 with TRBJ2-1, with D perhaps matching TRBD1 (5 bases). Germline assignment: CDR1 MNHNS and CDR2 SASEGT. The V and J ends lost 8 bases and 13 bases respectively, with 15 bases between them. This CDR3 is built from 11 residues. CDR3 amino acids: CASRHETGQFF. The DNA for the CDR3 is TGTGCCAGCCGACACGAAACAGGTCAGTTCTTC.

This clonotype showed up many times. The rearrangement joins TRBV4-1 to TRBJ2-7; D is possibly TRBD2 (7 bases). The V gene lost 5 bases and the J gene lost 7 bases, with 18 bases spanning the gap. The CDR3 runs 14 residues. CDR1 MGHRA and CDR2 YSYEKL come from the germline V gene. The CDR3 reads CASSAGALSGEQYF. The CDR3 DNA is TGCGCCAGCAGCGCGGGGGCCCTTTCGGGGGAGCAGTACTTC.

This clonotype is medium-sized. The rearrangement links TRBV15 to TRBJ2-5, with 8 bases matching TRBD1. V was pared by 2 bases and J by 7 bases, with 12 bases of the junction left unmatched. This CDR3 region has 16 residues. Germline V gene lookup returns CDR1 LNHNV and CDR2 YYDKDF (reference sequence). The CDR3 nucleotides read TGTGCCACCAGCAGATCGACAGGGGTCTTTCGGGGGACCCAGTACTTC. Translation gives CATSRSTGVFRGTQYF. The full variable domain, in which reference TRBV15 and TRBJ2-5 provide the parts outside the CDR3, is DAMVIQNPRYQVTQFGKPVTLSCSQTLNHNVMYWYQQKSSQAPKLLFHYYDKDFNNEADTPDNFQSRRPNTSFCFLDIRSPGLGDTAMYLCATSRSTGVFRGTQYFGPGTRLLVL.

This clonotype is categorized as medium-sized. This chain links TRBV18 with TRBJ2-7, with unresolved D. The V end lost 2 bases, the J end lost 2 bases, and 10 bases lay between the germline ends. Germline V lookup: CDR1 KGHSH, CDR2 LQKENI. The CDR3 is 14 residues long. CDR3 nucleotides: TGTGCCAGCTCACCAATCCCAGGAGCCTACGAGCAGTACTTC. The encoded protein is CASSPIPGAYEQYF.

In its sample, this clonotype was seen many times. The rearrangement uses TRBV3-1 and TRBJ1-3; TRBD1 is a possible D gene (6 bases). The V end lost 5 bases, the J end lost 4 bases, and 15 bases lay between the germline ends. The CDR3 length is 15 residues. Germline CDR1 reads LGHDT; CDR2 reads YNNKEL (reference sequence). The CDR3 sequence: CASSVGASGGNTIYF. CDR3 bases: TGTGCCAGCAGCGTGGGGGCGTCAGGCGGAAACACCATATATTTT.

Sample share makes this clonotype medium-sized (0.01 to 0.1%). This chain links TRBV28 with TRBJ2-6, with 9 bases aligning to TRBD1. This CDR3 is built from 18 residues. CDR1 and CDR2 (germline): MDHEN, SYDVKM. J lost 0 bases, V lost 4 bases, and 7 bases had no gene match. CDR3 sequence (DNA): TGTGCCAGCAGTTCCGGACAGGGGTTTACCTCTGGGGCCAACGTCCTGACTTTC. Amino acids: CASSSGQGFTSGANVLTF.

This clonotype was seen many times. The J gene is TRBJ2-7, the V gene TRBV7-2; 7 positions match TRBD1. Germline CDR1 and CDR2: SGHTA and FQGNSA. After removal of 5 bases from V and 0 bases from J, the junction contained 7 bases not matched to a gene. CDR3 length equals 15 residues. CDR3 DNA: TGTGCCAGCAGCCCGTGGGGGACAGTCTCCTACGAGCAGTACTTC. Translating it yields CASSPWGTVSYEQYF.

In this sample, this clonotype turned up many times. The chain employs TRBV24-1 and TRBJ2-1; TRBD1 might be the D (6 bases). V shed 10 bases and J shed 6 bases, with 9 bases lying between them. The CDR3 totals 11 residues. The V gene's germline CDR1 is KGHDR and CDR2 SFDVKD. The CDR3 DNA is TGTGCCACTGAACAGGGCAATGAGCAGTTCTTC. Translated: CATEQGNEQFF.